This T cell receptor (beta chain) is drawn from a study of T-cell memory formation after mild COVID-19. Study in general: Largely, the TCR clusters proved donor specific.

Via MiXCR, TCRdb re-called the 5' RACE reads, giving one row per CDR3 protein. Among about 470,000 distinct CDR3 sequences, 18% were seen once, and the ten largest hold about 12%. Concerning this clonotype: The antigen remains undetermined.

This CDR3 is built from 20 residues. Trimming stripped 5 bases from V and 1 base from J, with 24 bases between. Regarding the study as a whole: Some clones that responded turned up in pre-infection memory, which suggests that cross-reactive memory joined in. What remained unconfirmed was the SARS-CoV-2 specificity of second-wave clones peaking on day 37. Among CD4+ contracting clones, most were CM and EM, and CD8+ ones EMRA.

Sequenced: PBMCs or a T cell subset sorted from them (not recorded which). The origin of this receptor is an adult woman who had mild COVID-19 (a few samples of this study predate the infection). Cell type and time point are not known. The rearrangement joins TRBV12-3 or TRBV12-4 to TRBJ2-6; D gene uncertain. Here the CDR3 DNA reads TGTGCCAGCAGTCTTCCTTCGCAGGCATGGGCTTTGTCTGGGGCCAACGTCCTGACTTTC. Translated: CASSLPSQAWALSGANVLTF.